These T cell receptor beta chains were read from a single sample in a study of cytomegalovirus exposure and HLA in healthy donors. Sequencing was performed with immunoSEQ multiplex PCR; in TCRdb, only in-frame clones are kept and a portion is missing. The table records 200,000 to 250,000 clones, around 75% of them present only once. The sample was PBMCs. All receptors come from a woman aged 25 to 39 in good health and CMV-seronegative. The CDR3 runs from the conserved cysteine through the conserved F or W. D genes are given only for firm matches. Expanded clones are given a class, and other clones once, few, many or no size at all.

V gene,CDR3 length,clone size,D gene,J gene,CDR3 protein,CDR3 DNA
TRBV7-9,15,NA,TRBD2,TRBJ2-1,CSSSPRTSGYNEQFF,TGTTCCAGCAGTCCCCGGACTAGCGGCTACAATGAGCAGTTCTTC
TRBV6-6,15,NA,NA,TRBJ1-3,CASSHRLDSGNTIYF,TGTGCCAGCAGCCACAGGTTAGACTCTGGAAACACCATATATTTT
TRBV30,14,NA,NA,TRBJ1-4,CAWSAGTTNEKLFF,TGTGCCTGGAGTGCAGGGACAACTAATGAAAAACTGTTTTTT
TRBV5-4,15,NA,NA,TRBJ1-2,CASSLDSVVLGGYTF,TGTGCCAGCAGCTTGGATAGCGTGGTGTTGGGCGGCTACACCTTC
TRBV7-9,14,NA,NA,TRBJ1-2,CASSPGGAHYGYTF,TGTGCCAGCAGCCCCGGGGGGGCTCACTATGGCTACACCTTC
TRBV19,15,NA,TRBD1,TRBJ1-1,CASSDTGTGNTEAFF,TGTGCCAGTAGTGATACCGGGACAGGGAACACTGAAGCTTTCTTT
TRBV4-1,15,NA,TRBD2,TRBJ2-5,CASSPLAGLQETQYF,TGCGCCAGCAGCCCGCTAGCGGGATTACAAGAGACCCAGTACTTC
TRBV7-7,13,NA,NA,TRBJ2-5,CASSSLGGETQYF,TGTGCTAGCAGCTCCCTTGGGGGGGAGACCCAGTACTTC
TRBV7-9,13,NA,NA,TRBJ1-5,CASSLTGSQPQHF,TGTGCCAGCAGCTTAACCGGGAGTCAGCCCCAGCATTTT
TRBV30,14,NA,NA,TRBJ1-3,CAWSPSGSGNTIYF,TGTGCCTGGAGCCCCTCCGGCTCTGGAAACACCATATATTTT
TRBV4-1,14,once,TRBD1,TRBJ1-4,CASSQEQGIEKLFF,TGCGCCAGCAGCCAAGAACAGGGGATTGAAAAACTGTTTTTT
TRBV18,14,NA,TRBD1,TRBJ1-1,CASSQGAGNTEAFF,TGTGCCAGCTCTCAGGGGGCAGGGAACACTGAAGCTTTCTTT
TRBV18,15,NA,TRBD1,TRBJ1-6,CASSEGTGAGSPLHF,TGTGCCAGCTCGGAAGGGACAGGGGCTGGTTCACCCCTCCACTTT
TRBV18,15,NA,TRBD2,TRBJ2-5,CASSPPGGPEETQYF,TGTGCCAGCTCACCACCGGGAGGGCCGGAGGAGACCCAGTACTTC
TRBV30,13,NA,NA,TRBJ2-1,CAWRAAVGNEQFF,TGTGCCTGGAGGGCGGCAGTAGGCAATGAGCAGTTCTTC
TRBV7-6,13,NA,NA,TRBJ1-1,CASSLGQGREAFF,TGTGCCAGCAGCTTAGGGCAGGGGCGAGAGGCTTTCTTT
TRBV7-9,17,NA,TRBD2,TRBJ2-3,CASSPKTLAGEADTQYF,TGTGCCAGCAGCCCCAAGACCTTAGCGGGAGAGGCAGATACGCAGTATTTT
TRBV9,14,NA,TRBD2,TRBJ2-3,CASSGGTSKDTQYF,TGTGCCAGCAGCGGGGGGACTAGCAAAGATACGCAGTATTTT
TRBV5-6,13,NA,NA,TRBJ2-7,CASSSDSYYEQYF,TGTGCCAGCTCGTCCGACAGTTACTACGAGCAGTACTTC
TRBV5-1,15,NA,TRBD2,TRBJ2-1,CASSLVAGGPREQFF,TGCGCCAGCAGCTTGGTAGCGGGGGGGCCCCGTGAGCAGTTCTTC
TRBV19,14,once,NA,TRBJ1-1,CASNTRNRGTEAFF,TGTGCCAGTAATACCCGCAATCGAGGCACTGAAGCTTTCTTT
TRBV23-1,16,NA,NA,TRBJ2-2,CASSQPGVSNTGELFF,TGCGCCAGCAGTCAACCGGGAGTGTCGAACACCGGGGAGCTGTTTTTT
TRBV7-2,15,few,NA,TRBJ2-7,CASSLGGARSSEQYF,TGTGCCAGCAGCTTAGGCGGGGCCCGCTCGAGCGAGCAGTACTTC
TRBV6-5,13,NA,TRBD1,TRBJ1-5,CASAQGAYQPQHF,TGTGCCAGCGCTCAGGGGGCTTATCAGCCCCAGCATTTT
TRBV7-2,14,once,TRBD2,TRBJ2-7,CASSPTSSSYEQYF,TGTGCCAGCAGCCCGACTAGCTCTTCCTACGAGCAGTACTTC
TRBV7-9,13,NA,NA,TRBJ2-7,CSSSLRGSYEQYF,TGTTCCAGCAGCCTTAGGGGATCCTACGAGCAGTACTTC
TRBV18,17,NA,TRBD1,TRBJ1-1,CASSPNTGGAGHTEAFF,TGTGCCAGCTCACCTAATACAGGGGGCGCGGGACACACTGAAGCTTTCTTT
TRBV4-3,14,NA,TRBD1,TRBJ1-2,CASSQRTGGFGYTF,TGCGCCAGCAGCCAACGGACAGGGGGATTTGGCTACACCTTC
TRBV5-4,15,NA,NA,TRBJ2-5,CASSLRRRGGETQYF,TGTGCCAGCAGCTTGAGGCGGAGGGGGGGAGAGACCCAGTACTTC
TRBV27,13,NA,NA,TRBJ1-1,CASSWGRAGIVFF,TGTGCCAGCAGTTGGGGCAGGGCTGGAATTGTTTTCTTT
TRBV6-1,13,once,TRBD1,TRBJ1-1,CASGTGGYTEAFF,TGTGCCAGCGGGACAGGGGGCTACACTGAAGCTTTCTTT
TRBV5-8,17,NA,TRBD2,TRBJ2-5,CASSFGAGGRIGKTQYF,TGTGCCAGCAGCTTCGGAGCGGGGGGGCGGATCGGGAAGACCCAGTACTTC
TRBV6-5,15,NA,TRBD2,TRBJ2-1,CASSLAGGLYNEQFF,TGTGCCAGCAGTTTAGCGGGGGGCCTTTACAATGAGCAGTTCTTC
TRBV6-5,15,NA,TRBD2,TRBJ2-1,CASSLSGGDYNEQFF,TGTGCCAGCAGTCTTAGCGGGGGGGACTACAATGAGCAGTTCTTC
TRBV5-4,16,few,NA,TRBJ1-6,CASSQDTSGRNSPLHF,TGTGCCAGCAGCCAAGATACGTCAGGGCGGAATTCACCCCTCCACTTT
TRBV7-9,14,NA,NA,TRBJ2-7,CASSHTENSYEQYF,TGTGCCAGCAGCCATACAGAGAACTCCTACGAGCAGTACTTC
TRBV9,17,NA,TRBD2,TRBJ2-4,CASSVGYGGGAKDIQYF,TGTGCCAGCAGCGTAGGCTACGGCGGGGGGGCTAAGGACATTCAGTACTTC
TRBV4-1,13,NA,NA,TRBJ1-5,CASSRGINQPQHF,TGCGCCAGCAGCCGAGGGATCAATCAGCCCCAGCATTTT
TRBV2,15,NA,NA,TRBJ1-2,CASSVSLGNNYGYTF,TGTGCCAGCAGTGTAAGTCTTGGCAATAACTATGGCTACACCTTC
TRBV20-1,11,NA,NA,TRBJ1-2,CSAGLNRAGVF,TGCAGTGCTGGACTGAACAGGGCCGGAGTTTTC
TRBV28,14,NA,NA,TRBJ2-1,CAGAGDGAGNEQFF,TGTGCCGGGGCAGGGGACGGGGCAGGTAATGAGCAGTTCTTC
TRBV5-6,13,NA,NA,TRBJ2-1,CASSLEGGTEQFF,TGTGCCAGCAGCTTGGAGGGGGGGACCGAGCAGTTCTTC
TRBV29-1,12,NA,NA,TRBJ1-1,CSVGSQNTEAFF,TGCAGCGTTGGTTCACAGAACACTGAAGCTTTCTTT
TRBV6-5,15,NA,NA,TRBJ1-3,CASSYGPGSGNTIYF,TGTGCCAGCAGTTACGGCCCAGGCTCTGGAAACACCATATATTTT
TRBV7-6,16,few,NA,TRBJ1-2,CASALSPRQVNYGYTF,TGTGCCAGCGCGCTAAGTCCCCGACAGGTGAACTATGGCTACACCTTC
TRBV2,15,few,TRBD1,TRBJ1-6,CASSRQGVENSPLHF,TGTGCCAGCAGTAGACAGGGGGTTGAGAATTCACCCCTCCACTTT
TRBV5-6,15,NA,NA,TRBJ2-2,CASSLGGVSTGELFF,TGTGCCAGCAGCTTGGGCGGGGTGAGCACCGGGGAGCTGTTTTTT
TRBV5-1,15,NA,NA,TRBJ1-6,CASTLGHRSDSPLHF,TGCGCCAGCACCCTGGGACACCGGAGTGATTCACCCCTCCACTTT
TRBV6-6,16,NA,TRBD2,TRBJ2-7,CASSYGRGGSSYEQYF,TGTGCCAGCAGTTACGGCCGGGGCGGGAGCTCCTACGAGCAGTACTTC
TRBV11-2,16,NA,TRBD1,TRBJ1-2,CASSQSAGGGDDGYTF,TGTGCCAGCAGTCAATCAGCGGGAGGGGGCGACGATGGCTACACCTTC
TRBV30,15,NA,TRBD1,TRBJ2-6,CAWDRGRGGANVLTF,TGTGCCTGGGACAGGGGGAGGGGTGGGGCCAACGTCCTGACTTTC
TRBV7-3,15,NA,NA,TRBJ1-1,CASSPRVGGHTEAFF,TGTGCCAGCAGCCCGAGGGTAGGGGGACACACTGAAGCTTTCTTT